This TCR beta chain was found in a study of T-cell reconstitution after alpha-beta-depleted transplantation in children. Trimming left V 4 bases short and J 0 bases short, with 6 bases between. This CDR3 contains 13 residues. Germline V CDR1 and CDR2: ENHRY, SYGVKD. Unique molecular identifiers were used to barcode this TCRbeta library. TCRdb itself ran the PCR reads through MiXCR, one entry per CDR3 protein. The table has approximately 520,000 distinct CDR3 sequences, over 25% seen once. The TCR originated in a human donor who donated a stem cell graft to a child with aplastic anemia. The gene calls are TRBV10-3 and TRBJ1-1; no clear D. This specimen was PBMCs from the stem cell graft donor, taken from the stem cell graft. CDR3 DNA: TGTGCCATCAGTGTGTACCTGAACACTGAAGCTTTCTTT. Translation: CAISVYLNTEAFF.